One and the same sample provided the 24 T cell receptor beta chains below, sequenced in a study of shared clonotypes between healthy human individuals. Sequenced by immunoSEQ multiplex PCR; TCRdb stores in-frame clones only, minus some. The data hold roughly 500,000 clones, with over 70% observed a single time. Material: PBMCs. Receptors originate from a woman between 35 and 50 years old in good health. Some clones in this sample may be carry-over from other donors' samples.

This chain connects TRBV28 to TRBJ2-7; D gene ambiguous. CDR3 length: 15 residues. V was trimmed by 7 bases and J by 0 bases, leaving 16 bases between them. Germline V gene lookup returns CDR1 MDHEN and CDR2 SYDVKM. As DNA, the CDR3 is TGTGCCAGCAACTCCCGTTGGAGCGCCTCCTACGAGCAGTACTTC. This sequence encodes CASNSRWSASYEQYF.

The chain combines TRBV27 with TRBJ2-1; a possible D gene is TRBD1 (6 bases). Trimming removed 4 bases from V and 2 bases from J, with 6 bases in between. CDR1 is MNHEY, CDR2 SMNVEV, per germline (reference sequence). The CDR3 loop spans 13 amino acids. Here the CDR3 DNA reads TGTGCCAGCAGTTGGGACACCTACAATGAGCAGTTCTTC. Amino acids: CASSWDTYNEQFF.

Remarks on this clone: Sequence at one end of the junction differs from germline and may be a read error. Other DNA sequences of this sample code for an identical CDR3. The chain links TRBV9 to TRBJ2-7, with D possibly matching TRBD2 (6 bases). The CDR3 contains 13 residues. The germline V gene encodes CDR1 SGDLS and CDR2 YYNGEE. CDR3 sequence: CASSVEEGREQYF. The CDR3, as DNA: TGTGCAAGCAGCGTGGAGGAGGGCCGCGAGCAATACTTC.

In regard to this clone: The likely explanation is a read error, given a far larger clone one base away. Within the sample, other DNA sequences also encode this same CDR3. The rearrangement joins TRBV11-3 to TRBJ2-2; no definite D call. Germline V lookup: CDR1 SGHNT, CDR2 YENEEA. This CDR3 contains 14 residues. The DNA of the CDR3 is TGCGCCAGCAGCTTAGTGTGGAGCACCGGGGAGCTGTTTTTT. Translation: CASSLVWSTGELFF.

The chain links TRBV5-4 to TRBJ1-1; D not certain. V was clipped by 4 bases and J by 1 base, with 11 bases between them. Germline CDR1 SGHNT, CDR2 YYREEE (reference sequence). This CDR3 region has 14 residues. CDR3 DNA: TGTGCCAGCAGCCCCCGAGGGTCGAACACTGAAGCTTTCTTT. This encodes CASSPRGSNTEAFF.

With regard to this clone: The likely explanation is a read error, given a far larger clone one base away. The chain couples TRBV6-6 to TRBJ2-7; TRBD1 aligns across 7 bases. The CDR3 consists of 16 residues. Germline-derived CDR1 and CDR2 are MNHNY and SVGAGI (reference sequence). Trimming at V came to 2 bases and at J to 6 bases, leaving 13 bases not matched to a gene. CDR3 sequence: CASSYPERTGSCEQYF. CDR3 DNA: TGTGCCAGCAGTTACCCGGAGCGGACAGGAAGCTGCGAGCAGTACTTC.

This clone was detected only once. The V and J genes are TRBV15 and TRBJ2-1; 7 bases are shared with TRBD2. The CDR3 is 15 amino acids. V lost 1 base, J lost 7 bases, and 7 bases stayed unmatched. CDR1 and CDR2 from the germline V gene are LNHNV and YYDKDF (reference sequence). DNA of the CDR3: TGTGCCACCAGCAGAGTGGGCGGGAGTTTTAATGAGCAGTTCTTC. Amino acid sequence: CATSRVGGSFNEQFF. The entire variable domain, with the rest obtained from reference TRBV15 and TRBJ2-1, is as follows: DAMVIQNPRYQVTQFGKPVTLSCSQTLNHNVMYWYQQKSSQAPKLLFHYYDKDFNNEADTPDNFQSRRPNTSFCFLDIRSPGLGDTAMYLCATSRVGGSFNEQFFGPGTRLTVL.

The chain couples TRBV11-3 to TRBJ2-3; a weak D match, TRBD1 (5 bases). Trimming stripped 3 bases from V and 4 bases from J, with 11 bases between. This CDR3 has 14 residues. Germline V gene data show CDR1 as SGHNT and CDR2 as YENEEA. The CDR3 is CASSFLAGSDTQYF. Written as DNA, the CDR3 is TGTGCCAGCAGCTTTTTGGCAGGGTCAGATACGCAGTATTTT.

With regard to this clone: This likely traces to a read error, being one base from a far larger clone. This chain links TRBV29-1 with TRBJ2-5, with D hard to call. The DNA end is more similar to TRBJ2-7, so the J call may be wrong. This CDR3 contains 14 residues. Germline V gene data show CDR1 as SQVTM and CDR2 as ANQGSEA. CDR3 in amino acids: CSVEVGYLYREQYF. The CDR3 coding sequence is TGCAGCGTTGAGGTGGGCTATCTCTATCGCGAGCAGTACTTC.

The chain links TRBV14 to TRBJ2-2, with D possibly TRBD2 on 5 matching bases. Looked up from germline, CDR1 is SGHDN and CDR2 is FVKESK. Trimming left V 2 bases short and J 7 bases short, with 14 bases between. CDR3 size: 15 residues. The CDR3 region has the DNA TGTGCCAGCAGCCAACGGAACCCAGCGGTCGGGGAGCTGTTTTTT. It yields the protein CASSQRNPAVGELFF.

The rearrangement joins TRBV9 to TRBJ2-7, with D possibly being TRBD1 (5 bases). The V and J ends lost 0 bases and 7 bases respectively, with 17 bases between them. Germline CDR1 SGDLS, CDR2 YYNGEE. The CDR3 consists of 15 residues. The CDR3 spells CASSVAPTASEEQYF. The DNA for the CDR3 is TGTGCCAGCAGCGTAGCCCCGACAGCGAGCGAAGAGCAGTACTTC.

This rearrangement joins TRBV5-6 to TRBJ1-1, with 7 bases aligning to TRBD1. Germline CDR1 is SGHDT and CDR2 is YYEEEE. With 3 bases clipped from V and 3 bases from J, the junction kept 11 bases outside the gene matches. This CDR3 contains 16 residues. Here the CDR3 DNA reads TGTGCCAGCAGCTCCGAATCTAAGACAGGGTACACTGAAGCTTTCTTT. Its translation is CASSSESKTGYTEAFF.

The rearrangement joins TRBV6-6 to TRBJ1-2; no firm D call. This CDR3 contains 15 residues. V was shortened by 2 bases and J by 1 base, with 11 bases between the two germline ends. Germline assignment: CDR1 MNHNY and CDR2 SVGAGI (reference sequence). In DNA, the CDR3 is TGTGCCAGCAGTTACACGTCCTATTATAACTATGGCTACACCTTC. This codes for CASSYTSYYNYGYTF.

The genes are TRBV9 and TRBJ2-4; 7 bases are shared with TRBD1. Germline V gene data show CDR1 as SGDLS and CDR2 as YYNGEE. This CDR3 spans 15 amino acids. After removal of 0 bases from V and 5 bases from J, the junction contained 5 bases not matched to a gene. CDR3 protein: CASSVAQTGENIQYF. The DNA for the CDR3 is TGTGCCAGCAGCGTAGCCCAAACAGGGGAAAACATTCAGTACTTC. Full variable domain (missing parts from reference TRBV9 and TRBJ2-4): DSGVTQTPKHLITATGQRVTLRCSPRSGDLSVYWYQQSLDQGLQFLIQYYNGEERAKGNILERFSAQQFPDLHSELNLSSLELGDSALYFCASSVAQTGENIQYFGAGTRLSVL.

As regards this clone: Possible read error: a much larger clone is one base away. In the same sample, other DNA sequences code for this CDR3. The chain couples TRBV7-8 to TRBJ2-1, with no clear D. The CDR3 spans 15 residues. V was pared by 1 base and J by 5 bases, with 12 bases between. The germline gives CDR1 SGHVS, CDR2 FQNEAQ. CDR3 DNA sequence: TGTGCCAGCAGCTTAGGACTGATAGAAAACAATGAGCAGTTCTTC. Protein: CASSLGLIENNEQFF.

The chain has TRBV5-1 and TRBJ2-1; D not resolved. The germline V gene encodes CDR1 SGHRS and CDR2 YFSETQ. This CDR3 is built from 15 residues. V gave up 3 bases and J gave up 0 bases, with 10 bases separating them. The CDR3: CASSSEPSSYNEQFF. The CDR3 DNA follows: TGCGCCAGCAGCTCCGAACCGAGCTCCTACAATGAGCAGTTCTTC. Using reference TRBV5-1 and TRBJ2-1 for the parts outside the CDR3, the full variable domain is KAGVTQTPRYLIKTRGQQVTLSCSPISGHRSVSWYQQTPGQGLQFLFEYFSETQRNKGNFPGRFSGRQFSNSRSEMNVSTLELGDSALYLCASSSEPSSYNEQFFGPGTRLTVL.

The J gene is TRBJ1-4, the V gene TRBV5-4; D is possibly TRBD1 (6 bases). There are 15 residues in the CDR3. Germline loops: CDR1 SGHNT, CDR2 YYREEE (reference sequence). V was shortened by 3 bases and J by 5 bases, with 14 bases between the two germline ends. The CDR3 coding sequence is TGTGCCAGCAGCTCCCTCGGGGGCTTAAATGAAAAACTGTTTTTT. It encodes CASSSLGGLNEKLFF.

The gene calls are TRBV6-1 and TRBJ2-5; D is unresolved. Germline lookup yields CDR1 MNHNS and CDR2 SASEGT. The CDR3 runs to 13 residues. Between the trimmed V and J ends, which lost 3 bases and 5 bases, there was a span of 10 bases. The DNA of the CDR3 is TGTGCCAGCAGTGATCTCGGTCAGGAGACCCAGTACTTC. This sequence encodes CASSDLGQETQYF.

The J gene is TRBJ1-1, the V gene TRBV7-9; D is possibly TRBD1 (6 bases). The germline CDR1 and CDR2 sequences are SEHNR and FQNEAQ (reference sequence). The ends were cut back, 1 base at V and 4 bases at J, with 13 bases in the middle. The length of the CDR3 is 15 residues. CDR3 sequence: CASSLEGGLATEAFF. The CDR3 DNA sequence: TGTGCCAGCAGCTTAGAAGGGGGACTAGCCACTGAAGCTTTCTTT.

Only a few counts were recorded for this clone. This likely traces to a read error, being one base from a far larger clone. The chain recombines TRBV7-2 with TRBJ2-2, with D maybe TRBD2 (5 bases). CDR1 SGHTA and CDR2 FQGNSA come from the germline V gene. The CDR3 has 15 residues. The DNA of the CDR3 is TGTGCCAGCAGCAAAGAGGTGGGCTCGCCCGGGGAGCCGTTTTTT. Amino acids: CASSKEVGSPGEPFF.

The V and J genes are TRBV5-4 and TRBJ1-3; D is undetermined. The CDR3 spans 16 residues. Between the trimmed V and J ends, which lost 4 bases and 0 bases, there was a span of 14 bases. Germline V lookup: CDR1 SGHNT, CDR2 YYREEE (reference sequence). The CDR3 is CASSPSLGGSGNTIYF. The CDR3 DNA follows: TGTGCCAGCAGCCCCAGCCTGGGAGGCTCTGGAAACACCATATATTTT.

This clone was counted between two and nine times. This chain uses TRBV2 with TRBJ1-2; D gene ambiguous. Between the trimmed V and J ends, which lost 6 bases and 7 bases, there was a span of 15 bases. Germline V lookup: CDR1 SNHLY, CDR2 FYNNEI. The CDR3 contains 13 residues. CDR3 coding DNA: TGTGCCAGCAGCCCCCGGGCAGGATTTGGCTACACCTTC. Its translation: CASSPRAGFGYTF.

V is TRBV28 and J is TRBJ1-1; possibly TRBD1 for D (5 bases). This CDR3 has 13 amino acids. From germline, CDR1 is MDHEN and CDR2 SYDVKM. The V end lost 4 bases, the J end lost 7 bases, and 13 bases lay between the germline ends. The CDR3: CASSSLGQNEAFF. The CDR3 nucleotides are TGTGCCAGCAGTTCCCTGGGGCAGAATGAAGCTTTCTTT.

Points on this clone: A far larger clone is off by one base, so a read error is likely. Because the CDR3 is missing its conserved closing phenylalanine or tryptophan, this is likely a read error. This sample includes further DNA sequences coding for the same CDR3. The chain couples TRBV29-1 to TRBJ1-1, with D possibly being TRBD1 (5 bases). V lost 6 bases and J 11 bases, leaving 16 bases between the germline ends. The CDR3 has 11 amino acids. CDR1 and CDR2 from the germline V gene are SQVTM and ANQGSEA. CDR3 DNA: TGCAGCGTGGACCGGGGGGGAACGGCTTTCTTG. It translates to CSVDRGGTAFL.